Below are 11 T cell receptor beta chains sequenced from a single sample in a study of monozygotic twins with inflammatory bowel disease. TCRdb processed the 5' RACE reads again and assigns one entry to each CDR3 protein, with no DNA. Its table records approximately 420,000 distinct CDR3 sequences. Sequencing used blood. The origin of the receptors is a human donor with ulcerative colitis or Crohn's disease, or a healthy co-twin of an affected twin (not recorded which).

The CDR3 spells CASSLVSAHEQYF. The rearrangement links TRBV12-3 or TRBV12-4 to TRBJ2-7. The CDR3 runs to 13 residues.

The V call is TRBV2, the J call TRBJ1-1. The CDR3 has 13 residues. CDR1 and CDR2 (germline): SNHLY, FYNNEI. The CDR3 sequence is CASSEWENTEAFF.

The chain carries TRBV7-9 and TRBJ1-5. The CDR3 contains 13 residues. Germline CDR1 is SEHNR and CDR2 is FQNEAQ (reference sequence). The CDR3 sequence: CASSLRRARTQHF.

The chain carries TRBV20-1 and TRBJ1-2. Germline loops: CDR1 DFQATT, CDR2 SNEGSKA (reference sequence). The CDR3 spans 13 residues. The CDR3 region is CSAKEGGDYGYTF.

The chain links TRBV20-1 to TRBJ2-5. The CDR3 has 14 amino acids. Germline V gene data show CDR1 as DFQATT and CDR2 as SNEGSKA (reference sequence). CDR3 loop: CSAEFGTGKETQYF.

The chain employs TRBV7-9 and TRBJ1-4. This CDR3 is built from 14 residues. Per the germline V gene, CDR1 is SEHNR and CDR2 is FQNEAQ (reference sequence). The chain's CDR3 is CASSLFATGEKLFF.

The rearrangement links TRBV12-3 or TRBV12-4 to TRBJ2-2. The CDR3 spans 15 residues. CDR3 region: CASRTTGGNTGELFF.

This chain links TRBV5-4 with TRBJ2-2; absent DNA, TCRdb's TRBD1 call cannot be checked. This CDR3 spans 17 amino acids. Per germline, CDR1 SGHNT and CDR2 YYREEE (reference sequence). The chain's CDR3 is CASSLVKTGTDTGELFF.

The chain combines TRBV24-1 with TRBJ2-1. CDR1 is KGHDR, CDR2 SFDVKD, per germline. The CDR3 is 11 residues long. The CDR3 spells CATRALNEQFF.

This sequence joins TRBV28 and TRBJ2-7; TCRdb's D call, TRBD1, is unchecked because there is no DNA. CDR3 size: 12 residues. Per the germline V gene, CDR1 is MDHEN and CDR2 is SYDVKM. CDR3 sequence: CASRGTVREQYF.

The rearrangement uses TRBV11-2 and TRBJ2-7; TCRdb's assignment of TRBD2 cannot be checked, as there is no DNA. CDR1 is SGHAT and CDR2 is FQNNGV in the germline V gene. The CDR3 has 19 amino acids. CDR3 sequence: CASSLVLDPSGSLSDEQYF.